A selection of T cell receptor beta chains follows, all from one sample in a study. Using its own MiXCR run on the RT-PCR reads, TCRdb lists one record per CDR3 protein. There are about 4,200 distinct CDR3 sequences in the sample; around 34% occur only once, and around 5.4% lies in the top ten. The specimen was memory CD4+ T cells from salivary gland. These receptors originate from a female donor with primary Sjogren's syndrome. The CDR3 runs from the conserved cysteine through the conserved F or W. D genes are given only for firm matches. Only part of the rows carry a size: once, few, many, or a class if the clone is expanded.

cdr3_length	d_call	v_call	clone_size	j_call	cdr3_nt	cdr3_aa
16	TRBD2	TRBV6-2/TRBV6-3	.	TRBJ2-1	TGTGCCAGCAGCCCAATTATAGCGGGGCCTACTAATGAGCAGTTCTTC	CASSPIIAGPTNEQFF
15	.	TRBV6-2/TRBV6-3	.	TRBJ2-1	TGTGCCAGAGTCGGTTTGCGTGGGGTCTTGGGGGAGCAGTTCTTC	CARVGLRGVLGEQFF
14	.	TRBV5-5	medium-sized	TRBJ2-2	TGTGCCAGCAGCTTGGACTTGAACACCGGGGAGCTGTTTTTT	CASSLDLNTGELFF
14	.	TRBV7-3	.	TRBJ2-1	TGTGCCAGCAGCTTACGGGGGAGCGGTTTCGAGCAGTTCTTC	CASSLRGSGFEQFF
14	.	TRBV20-1	many	TRBJ2-1	TGCAGTGCTGCCCCCGCCACTAGCCTCAATGAGCAGTTCTTC	CSAAPATSLNEQFF
14	TRBD1	TRBV20-1	medium-sized	TRBJ1-4	TGCAGTGCGGAGGACAGGGGCACTAATGAAAAACTGTTTTTT	CSAEDRGTNEKLFF
14	TRBD2	TRBV20-1	.	TRBJ2-1	TGCAGCTTAGCGGGGACTCCGGGGCACAATGAGCAGTTCTTC	CSLAGTPGHNEQFF
14	TRBD1	TRBV29-1	large	TRBJ2-5	TGCAGCGCGGACCGGGACAGGGGAGGGGAGACCCAGTACTTC	CSADRDRGGETQYF
13	.	TRBV6-2/TRBV6-3	medium-sized	TRBJ2-1	TGTGCCAGCAGTAGGGTCCCCTACAATGAGCAGTTCTTC	CASSRVPYNEQFF
14	TRBD1	TRBV27	medium-sized	TRBJ1-6	TGTGCCAGCAGTTTCGGACAGGGCCGAGGGCCCCTCCACTTT	CASSFGQGRGPLHF
14	TRBD2	TRBV20-1	.	TRBJ2-1	TGCAGTGCTAGAGGACTAGCGGTATACAATGAGCAGTTCTTC	CSARGLAVYNEQFF
13	.	TRBV5-1	.	TRBJ2-3	TGCGCCAGCAGCTCCAGGGGCGCAGATACGCAGTATTTT	CASSSRGADTQYF
13	.	TRBV7-2	medium-sized	TRBJ1-2	TGTGCCAGCAGCCCCAACAGGGCCTATGGCTACACCTTC	CASSPNRAYGYTF
17	TRBD1	TRBV7-2	.	TRBJ2-1	TGTGCCAGCTCACCATCGACAGGGGGTACCCCTTACAATGAGCAGTTCTTC	CASSPSTGGTPYNEQFF
12	.	TRBV20-1	large	TRBJ1-5	TGCAGCTACGGCAGGGGCAATCAGCCCCAGCATTTT	CSYGRGNQPQHF
12	.	TRBV2	.	TRBJ1-5	TGTGCCAGCAGGGAAAGCAATCAGCCCCAGCATTTT	CASRESNQPQHF
15	TRBD1	TRBV12-3/TRBV12-4	medium-sized	TRBJ2-5	TGTGCCAGCGGAAACTCGGGGACAGGGGGAGAGACCCAGTACTTC	CASGNSGTGGETQYF
16	.	TRBV5-1	once	TRBJ2-3	TGCGCCAGCAGCTTACAAGACAGCCGAAGCACAGATACGCAGTATTTT	CASSLQDSRSTDTQYF
17	.	TRBV20-1	few	TRBJ2-7	TGCAGTGCTAGAGACAGCAGTCCTAGGGGGAATAGATACGAGCAGTACTTC	CSARDSSPRGNRYEQYF
15	TRBD1	TRBV5-6	medium-sized	TRBJ2-2	TGTGCCAGCAGCTTGTTGGGACAGGGGGGCCGGGAGCTGTTTTTT	CASSLLGQGGRELFF
16	.	TRBV20-1	.	TRBJ2-7	TGCAGTGCTAGAAGTCCCCAGAGGAAGGGGCACTACGAGCAGTACTTC	CSARSPQRKGHYEQYF
12	.	TRBV5-1	medium-sized	TRBJ1-1	TGCGCCAGCAGCTTGGGGCAGGGTGAAGCTTTCTTT	CASSLGQGEAFF
14	TRBD2	TRBV20-1	medium-sized	TRBJ2-1	TGCAGTGCTACCCTAGCGGGGGGGCCAAGTGAGCAGTTCTTC	CSATLAGGPSEQFF
15	TRBD2	TRBV12-3/TRBV12-4	medium-sized	TRBJ2-1	TGTGCCAGCAGCCTAGCGGGCCTCTCCTACAATGAGCAGTTCTTC	CASSLAGLSYNEQFF
14	.	TRBV7-8	medium-sized	TRBJ1-5	TGTGCCAGCAGCTTAAAGGGGTCCTATCAGCCCCAGCATTTT	CASSLKGSYQPQHF
16	TRBD2	TRBV7-9	medium-sized	TRBJ2-1	TGTGCCAGCAGCTTAGCACTAGCGGGAGCCTACAATGAGCAGTTCTTC	CASSLALAGAYNEQFF
11	.	TRBV5-5	medium-sized	TRBJ2-5	TGTGCCAGCAGCCTCCAAGAGACCCAGTACTTC	CASSLQETQYF
15	.	TRBV20-1	medium-sized	TRBJ2-6	TGCAGTGCTAGAGATCAGGGCGGAGGGGCCAACGTCCTGACTTTC	CSARDQGGGANVLTF
15	TRBD2	TRBV7-6	medium-sized	TRBJ2-1	TGTGCCAGCACCTTAAGCGGGAGCTCCTACAATGAGCAGTTCTTC	CASTLSGSSYNEQFF
15	.	TRBV20-1	medium-sized	TRBJ1-1	TGCAGTGCTAGAGATTTGACTGGTTGGTGGGCTGAAGCTTTCTTT	CSARDLTGWWAEAFF
14	.	TRBV11-2	many	TRBJ1-3	TGTGCCAGCAGCTCGGCCGGGGCTGGAAACACCATATATTTT	CASSSAGAGNTIYF